These 23 T cell receptor beta chains came from one sample sequenced in a study of breast tumors, draining lymph nodes, adjacent tissues. TCRdb analysed the multiplex PCR reads with MiXCR anew, one entry per CDR3 protein. Of around 19,000 distinct CDR3 sequences listed, roughly 32% were seen once; the top ten hold over 8.5%. The sample consisted of breast tumor tissue. Every receptor here comes from a female donor with breast cancer. Some clones in this sample may be carry-over from other donors' samples.

This clonotype was found many times. The J gene is TRBJ2-2, the V gene TRBV5-1; TRBD2 is a possible D gene (6 bases). V was cut by 2 bases and J by 4 bases, with 21 bases left in between. This CDR3 comprises 18 residues. CDR1 and CDR2 (germline): SGHRS, YFSETQ. This CDR3 reads CASSFARLGVPLTGELFF. The CDR3 DNA sequence: TGCGCCAGCAGCTTCGCGAGACTAGGGGTACCCCTCACCGGGGAGCTGTTTTTT.

Note on this clonotype: This could be a read error, since a much larger clone is one nucleotide away. The J gene is TRBJ2-7, the V gene TRBV24-1; a weak D match, TRBD1 (5 bases). CDR1 is KGHDR, CDR2 SFDVKD, per germline. CDR3 length: 11 residues. V was shortened by 9 bases and J by 3 bases, with 8 bases between the two germline ends. CDR3: CATGTGYEQYF. DNA of the CDR3: TGTGCCACCGGTACAGGCTACGAGCAGTACTTC.

This clonotype was seen many times. The chain employs TRBV12-5 and TRBJ1-3; 8 bases are a match to TRBD1. CDR1 is LGHNT and CDR2 is FRNRAP in the germline V gene. The CDR3 length is 15 residues. Trimming removed 6 bases from V and 2 bases from J; junction bases left unmatched: 6. The DNA of the CDR3 is TGTGCTAGTGGCCTCGGACAGGGCGCTGGAAACACCATATATTTT. This codes for CASGLGQGAGNTIYF.

Regarding this clonotype: Sequence at one end of the junction differs from germline and may be a read error. This chain joins TRBV30 and TRBJ2-4; no clear D gene. Per the germline V gene, CDR1 is GTSNPN and CDR2 is SVGIG (reference sequence). This CDR3 spans 15 amino acids. Written as DNA, the CDR3 is TGTGCCTGGACCTCCCTCGGTCTGGCCAAAGACATTCAGTACTTC. Its protein is CAWTSLGLAKDIQYF.

This clonotype was recorded a few times. The chain joins TRBV3-1 to TRBJ2-2, with 16 bases identical to TRBD2. Germline-derived CDR1 and CDR2 are LGHDT and YNNKEL (reference sequence). V lost 2 bases, J lost 3 bases, and 6 bases stayed unmatched. The CDR3 length is 19 residues. The CDR3 reads CASSQKGLAGGGYTGELFF. CDR3 in DNA: TGTGCCAGCAGCCAAAAGGGACTAGCGGGAGGGGGGTACACCGGGGAGCTGTTTTTT.

Comment on this clonotype: A read error may explain this, as a much larger clone is one base away. This chain links TRBV6-6 with TRBJ2-7; TRBD1 agrees at 9 bases. Germline CDR1 reads MNHNY; CDR2 reads SVGAGI (reference sequence). This CDR3 spans 13 amino acids. The CDR3 spells CATALQGAYEQCF. The CDR3 nucleotides are TGTGCCACCGCTTTACAGGGGGCCTACGAGCAGTGCTTC.

This clonotype was found many times. The chain employs TRBV19 and TRBJ2-1; D not resolved. V lost 6 bases and J 6 bases, leaving 12 bases between the germline ends. The length of the CDR3 is 13 residues. CDR1 and CDR2 (germline): LNHDA, SQIVND (reference sequence). This chain's CDR3 is CASSEVVGNEQFF. For the CDR3, the DNA is TGTGCCAGTAGCGAGGTGGTAGGCAATGAGCAGTTCTTC.

The genes are TRBV27 and TRBJ2-5; 12 nucleotides match TRBD1. CDR1 MNHEY and CDR2 SMNVEV come from the germline V gene (reference sequence). The V gene end was trimmed by 5 bases and the J gene end by 5 bases; junction bases not matched to a gene: 6. This CDR3 comprises 15 residues. The CDR3: CASSPGTGGAETQYF. The DNA for the CDR3 is TGTGCCAGCAGTCCTGGGACAGGGGGCGCGGAGACCCAGTACTTC.

The chain links TRBV5-1 to TRBJ2-7; no reliable D call. The CDR3 has 14 amino acids. Germline V CDR1 and CDR2: SGHRS, YFSETQ. V lost 3 bases and J 0 bases, leaving 10 bases between the germline ends. The CDR3 nucleotides are TGCGCCAGCAGCTATAGCACCTCCTCCTACGAGCAGTACTTC. Translated: CASSYSTSSYEQYF.

This clonotype was seen many times. V gene TRBV6-2 or TRBV6-3 combines with J gene TRBJ1-5; 9 nucleotides match TRBD1. J gave up 6 bases and V 1 base, and 4 bases lay outside the gene matches. From germline, CDR1 is MNHEY and CDR2 SVGEGT. The length of the CDR3 is 15 residues. CDR3 loop: CASSYFDRGSQPQHF. CDR3 DNA: TGTGCCAGCAGTTACTTCGACAGGGGGAGTCAGCCCCAGCATTTT.

This chain connects TRBV7-2 to TRBJ1-1; 8 bases match TRBD1. The junction had 2 bases not matched to a gene; V was cut back by 6 bases and J by 2 bases. Looked up from germline, CDR1 is SGHTA and CDR2 is FQGNSA. This CDR3 contains 13 residues. The DNA for the CDR3 is TGTGCCAGCAGACAGGGGGGAAACACTGAAGCTTTCTTT. It translates to CASRQGGNTEAFF.

Notes on this clonotype: At one end the junction does not follow the germline gene, possibly because of a read error. The rearrangement links TRBV15 to TRBJ1-4, with 8 bases identical to TRBD1. Germline values: CDR1 LNHNV, CDR2 YYDKDF (reference sequence). There are 15 residues in the CDR3. For the CDR3, the DNA is TGTGCCACCAGCAGTTCCGGGACAGGTTATGAGAAACTGTTTTTT. Its protein product is CATSSSGTGYEKLFF.

By its share, this clonotype is medium-sized (0.01 to 0.1%). V gene TRBV11-2 combines with J gene TRBJ1-2; perhaps TRBD1 as D (5 bases). This CDR3 contains 13 residues. The V gene lost 4 bases and the J gene lost 4 bases, with 10 bases spanning the gap. Germline CDR1 is SGHAT and CDR2 is FQNNGV. This chain's CDR3 is CASSSTALYGYTF. DNA for the CDR3: TGTGCCAGCAGCTCGACAGCCCTCTATGGCTACACCTTC. Full variable domain (remainder filled in from reference TRBV11-2 and TRBJ1-2): EAGVAQSPRYKIIEKRQSVAFWCNPISGHATLYWYQQILGQGPKLLIQFQNNGVVDDSQLPKDRFSAERLKGVDSTLKIQPAKLEDSAVYLCASSSTALYGYTFGSGTRLTVV.

The rearrangement joins TRBV11-3 to TRBJ2-7, with D uncertain. CDR1 and CDR2 from the germline V gene are SGHNT and YENEEA. The CDR3 runs 14 residues. The V end was cut by 0 bases, the J end by 5 bases, with 11 bases between. The CDR3 coding sequence is TGTGCCAGCAGCTTAGATTGGAGTTGTAACGAGCAGTACTTC. This codes for CASSLDWSCNEQYF.

This clonotype was picked up one time. The chain couples TRBV20-1 to TRBJ2-1, with TRBD2 matching over 8 bases. This CDR3 contains 15 residues. Unmatched junction bases numbered 6, after V lost 0 bases and J lost 5 bases. In germline, CDR1 is DFQATT, CDR2 SNEGSKA (reference sequence). CDR3 coding DNA: TGCAGTGCTAGAGATCCGGGACTAGTAAACAATGAGCAGTTCTTC. This sequence encodes CSARDPGLVNNEQFF.

This chain connects TRBV7-9 to TRBJ2-3; D may be TRBD2 (5 bases). Trimming removed 8 bases from V and 4 bases from J, with 16 bases in between. The germline gives CDR1 SEHNR, CDR2 FQNEAQ (reference sequence). CDR3 length: 14 amino acids. Here the CDR3 reads CASSLTEVADTQYF. CDR3 bases: TGTGCCAGCTCCCTGACGGAGGTGGCAGATACGCAGTATTTT.

The chain carries TRBV20-1 and TRBJ2-5; 9 nucleotides align to TRBD1. The J segment lost 2 bases and the V segment lost 0 bases, leaving 7 bases of the junction unmatched. The CDR3 is 16 amino acids. Germline loops: CDR1 DFQATT, CDR2 SNEGSKA (reference sequence). CDR3 region: CSARDVQDRGQETQYF. The DNA for the CDR3 is TGCAGTGCTAGAGATGTCCAGGACAGGGGACAAGAGACCCAGTACTTC.

With respect to this clonotype: It is unclear where the CDR3 begins or ends on the DNA, so no DNA is shown, and the CDR3 is as TCRdb lists it. The V and J genes are TRBV7-2 and TRBJ2-7; the D call TRBD2 from the table was never checked on the DNA. The CDR3 has 22 amino acids, counting both end residues. The V gene's germline CDR1 is SGHTA and CDR2 FQGNSA. The CDR3 reads CASSFYICSARDRLAGVGEQYF.

This clonotype was observed many times. J is TRBJ2-1 and V is TRBV4-3; D not resolved. The germline gives CDR1 LGHNA, CDR2 YSLEER. Trimming removed 4 bases at V and 7 bases at J, with 17 bases between. The CDR3 extends over 15 amino acids. CDR3 amino acids: CASSPSFRLSNEQFF. In DNA, the CDR3 is TGCGCCAGCAGCCCCTCGTTCCGCCTTTCGAATGAGCAGTTCTTC.

A remark on this clonotype: A much larger clone differs from this one at a single base, so this may be a read error. This CDR3 is missing its conserved last phenylalanine or tryptophan, likely due to a read error. V usage is TRBV20-1 and J usage is TRBJ1-4; D is unresolved. V lost 4 bases and J 0 bases, leaving 9 bases between the germline ends. Germline CDR1 reads DFQATT; CDR2 reads SNEGSKA (reference sequence). There are 14 residues in the CDR3. The CDR3 DNA reads as TGCAGTGCTAAGTTGTCGGCAACTAATGAAAAACTGTTTCTT. This encodes CSAKLSATNEKLFL.

This clonotype was detected many times. The rearrangement links TRBV19 to TRBJ2-7; D is perhaps TRBD1 (6 bases). The CDR3 covers 14 residues. V was trimmed by 4 bases and J by 0 bases, leaving 10 bases between them. Germline V gene data show CDR1 as LNHDA and CDR2 as SQIVND (reference sequence). CDR3 amino acids: CASSKRDNSYEQYF. CDR3 sequence (DNA): TGTGCCAGTAGTAAGAGGGACAACTCCTACGAGCAGTACTTC. Drawing the rest from reference TRBV19 and TRBJ2-7, the complete variable domain is DGGITQSPKYLFRKEGQNVTLSCEQNLNHDAMYWYRQDPGQGLRLIYYSQIVNDFQKGDIAEGYSVSREKKESFPLTVTSAQKNPTAFYLCASSKRDNSYEQYFGPGTRLTVT.

The genes are TRBV20-1 and TRBJ2-3; perhaps TRBD2 as D (6 bases). The V and J ends lost 4 bases and 4 bases respectively, with 12 bases between them. The CDR3 runs to 13 residues. CDR1 is DFQATT, CDR2 SNEGSKA, per germline (reference sequence). Here the CDR3 reads CSATVGGSDTQYF. In DNA, the CDR3 is TGCAGTGCTACCGTCGGGGGTTCAGATACGCAGTATTTT.

This clonotype was detected ten times or more. The V gene is TRBV20-1, the J gene TRBJ2-7; D is possibly TRBD1 or TRBD2 (5 bases each). V was pared by 3 bases and J by 7 bases, with 16 bases between. Germline V gene data show CDR1 as DFQATT and CDR2 as SNEGSKA (reference sequence). The CDR3 totals 13 residues. CDR3 in amino acids: CSASVGDPLEQYF. Here the CDR3 DNA reads TGCAGTGCTAGTGTGGGGGACCCTCTGGAGCAGTACTTC.